This TCR beta chain was observed in a study of CD8+CD57+ T cells in acquired aplastic anemia. Turning to the study itself: Mean DNA quantity obtained from sorted CD4+ and CD8+ cells was 3 to 3.5 ug. Whole-study findings and limits: Patients and controls shared just under 30 CD8+ CDR3 sequences, highly expressed in patients.

Patients chosen for sequencing had CD8+CD57+ cells that had expanded, as shown by flow cytometry. The patients, all of them, had severe acquired aplastic anemia. Prior therapy had not been administered to any patient at the time of blood sampling. This CDR3 comprises 13 residues. Germline CDR1 and CDR2: MGHDK and SYGVNS. The V end was cut by 5 bases, the J end by 6 bases, with 13 bases between. Genomic DNA, serving as template, underwent TCR beta VDJ and CDR3 profiling. Via MiXCR, TCRdb re-called the reads, giving one row per CDR3 protein. The sample lists approximately 250,000 distinct CDR3 sequences, around 82% occurring once. Details on this clonotype: What it binds is unknown.

Sequencing was carried out using sorted CD4+, CD8+, or CD8+CD57+ T cells (not recorded which) from PBMCs. The chain joins TRBV25-1 to TRBJ1-1; D may be TRBD1 (6 bases). This receptor was obtained from a human donor with aplastic anemia. The CDR3 loop reads CASSRTGRAEAFF. Here the CDR3 DNA reads TGTGCCAGCAGTCGAACAGGGCGTGCTGAAGCTTTCTTT.